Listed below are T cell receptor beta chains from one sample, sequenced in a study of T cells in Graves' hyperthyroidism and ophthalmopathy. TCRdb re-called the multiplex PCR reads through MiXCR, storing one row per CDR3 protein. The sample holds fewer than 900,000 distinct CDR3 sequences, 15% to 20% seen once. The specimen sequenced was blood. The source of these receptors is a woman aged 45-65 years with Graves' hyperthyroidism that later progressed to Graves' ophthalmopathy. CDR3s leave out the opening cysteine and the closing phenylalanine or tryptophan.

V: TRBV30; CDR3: AWSGYNEQF
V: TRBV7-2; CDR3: ASSPPWARGTTIY
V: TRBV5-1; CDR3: ASSLWQGHEKLF
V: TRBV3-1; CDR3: ASSQAGITEAF
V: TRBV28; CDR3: ASSLPRISSCEQY
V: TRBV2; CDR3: ASSDVMKLF
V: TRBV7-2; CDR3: ASSRKGGGVDTQY
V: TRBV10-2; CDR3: ASSGGGWGMNTEAF
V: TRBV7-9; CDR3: ASSPSGAEAF
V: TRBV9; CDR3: ASSVEGGSYEQY
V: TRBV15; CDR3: ATSGFGNTDTQY
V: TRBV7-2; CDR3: ASSPFRGQQETQY
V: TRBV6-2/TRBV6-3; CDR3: ASSYPRTSNTGELF
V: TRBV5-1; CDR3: ASSQKGQQANYGYT
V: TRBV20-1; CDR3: SASLAPGAEAF
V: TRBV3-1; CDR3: ASSQNYSYT
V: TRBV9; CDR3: ASSVAFGAGDEKLF
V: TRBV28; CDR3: ASSREILRNEQF
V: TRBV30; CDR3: AWSVTPDTEAF
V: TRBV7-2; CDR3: ASLAGLYTEAF
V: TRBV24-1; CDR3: ATSDAPASGANVLT
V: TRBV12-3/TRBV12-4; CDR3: ASSLATAGRNSPLH
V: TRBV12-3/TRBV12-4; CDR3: ASSLATGGSQY
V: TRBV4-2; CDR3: ASSQEPVNKLAYEQY
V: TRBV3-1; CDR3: ASSQGDFWGAGQPQH
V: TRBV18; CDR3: ASSQTSGQNNEQF
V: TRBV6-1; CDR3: ASSPSNNEQF
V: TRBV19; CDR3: ASTISTTDYNSPLH
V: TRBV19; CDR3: ASSPQSTQGSSGNTIY
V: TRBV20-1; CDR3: SARRRAQGYT
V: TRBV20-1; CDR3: SADMTDTQY
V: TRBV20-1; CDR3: SARAETGGLYEQY
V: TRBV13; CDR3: ASSYRQGSQDLGNTIY
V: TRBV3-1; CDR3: ASSHRERGAQY
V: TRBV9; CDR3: ASSASGTANYEQY
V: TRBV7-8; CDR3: ASSLLFGTQNYGYT
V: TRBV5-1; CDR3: ASSLVTYDEQY
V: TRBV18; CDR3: ASSPLRELF
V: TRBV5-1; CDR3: ASSFDRGDYGYT
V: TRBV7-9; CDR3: ATYSNGNGYT
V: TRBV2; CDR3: ATSFSGGRNEQF
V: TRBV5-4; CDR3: ASSLARGDAGSPLH
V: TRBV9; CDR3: ASSVDPLAGLKETQY
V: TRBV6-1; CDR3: ASSDFLTSMNTEAF
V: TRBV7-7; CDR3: ASSLGQGLTDTQY
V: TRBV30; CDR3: AWGAYRGRAF
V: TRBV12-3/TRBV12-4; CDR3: ASSLVGLAGRTQY
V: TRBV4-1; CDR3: ASSQEVRTQYGYT
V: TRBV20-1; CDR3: SAWRFGNQPQH
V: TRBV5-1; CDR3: ASSSSANYGYT